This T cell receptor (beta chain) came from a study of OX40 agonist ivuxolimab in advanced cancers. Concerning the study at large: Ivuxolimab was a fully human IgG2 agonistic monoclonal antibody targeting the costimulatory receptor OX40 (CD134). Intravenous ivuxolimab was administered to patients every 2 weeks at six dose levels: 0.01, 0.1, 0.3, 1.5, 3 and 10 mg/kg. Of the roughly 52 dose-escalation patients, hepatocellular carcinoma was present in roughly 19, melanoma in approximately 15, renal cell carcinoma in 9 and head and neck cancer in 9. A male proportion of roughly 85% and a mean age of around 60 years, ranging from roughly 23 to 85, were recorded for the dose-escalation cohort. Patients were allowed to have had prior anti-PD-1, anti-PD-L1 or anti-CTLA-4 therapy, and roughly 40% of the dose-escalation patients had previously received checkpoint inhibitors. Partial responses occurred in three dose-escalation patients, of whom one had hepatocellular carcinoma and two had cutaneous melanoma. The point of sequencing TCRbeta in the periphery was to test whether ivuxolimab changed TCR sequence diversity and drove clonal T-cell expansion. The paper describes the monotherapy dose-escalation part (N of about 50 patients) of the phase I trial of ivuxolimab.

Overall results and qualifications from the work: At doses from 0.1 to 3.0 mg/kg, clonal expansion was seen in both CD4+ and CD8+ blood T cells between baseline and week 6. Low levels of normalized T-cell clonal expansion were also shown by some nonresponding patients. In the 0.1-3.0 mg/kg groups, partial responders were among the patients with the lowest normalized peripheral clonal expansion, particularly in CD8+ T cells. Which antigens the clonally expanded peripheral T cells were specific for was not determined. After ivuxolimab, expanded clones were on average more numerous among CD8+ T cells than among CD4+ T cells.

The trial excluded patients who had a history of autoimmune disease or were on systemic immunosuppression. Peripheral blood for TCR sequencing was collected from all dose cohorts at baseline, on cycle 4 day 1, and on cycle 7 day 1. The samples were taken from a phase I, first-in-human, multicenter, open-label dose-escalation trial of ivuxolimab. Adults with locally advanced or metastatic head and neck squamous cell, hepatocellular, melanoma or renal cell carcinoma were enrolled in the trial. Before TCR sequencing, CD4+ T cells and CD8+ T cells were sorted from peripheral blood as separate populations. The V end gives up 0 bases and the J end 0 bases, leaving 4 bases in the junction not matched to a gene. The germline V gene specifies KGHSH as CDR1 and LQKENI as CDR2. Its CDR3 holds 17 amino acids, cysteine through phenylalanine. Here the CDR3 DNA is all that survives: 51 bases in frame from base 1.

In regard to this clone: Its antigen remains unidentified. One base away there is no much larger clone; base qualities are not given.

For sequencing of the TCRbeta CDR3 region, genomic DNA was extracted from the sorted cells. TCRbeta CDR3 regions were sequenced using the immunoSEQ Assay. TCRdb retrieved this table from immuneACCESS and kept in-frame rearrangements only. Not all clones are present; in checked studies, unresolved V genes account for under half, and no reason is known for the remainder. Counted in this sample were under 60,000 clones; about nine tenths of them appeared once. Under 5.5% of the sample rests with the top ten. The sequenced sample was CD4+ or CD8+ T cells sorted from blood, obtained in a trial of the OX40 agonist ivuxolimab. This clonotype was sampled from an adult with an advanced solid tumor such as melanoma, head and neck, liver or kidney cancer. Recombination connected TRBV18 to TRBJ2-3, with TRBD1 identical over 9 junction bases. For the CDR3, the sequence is CASSPPTGGQSTDTQYF. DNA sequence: TGTGCCAGCTCACCACCGACAGGGGGACAGAGCACAGATACGCAGTATTTT.